Given below is one T cell receptor beta chain in context. Its target is not known. The sample is drawn from a study of CD8+ T cells in alopecia areata. As for the study in general: Twice a day, 5 to 10 mg of oral tofacitinib was administered to treated patients. Study-wide findings and caveats: Tofacitinib significantly lowered scalp clonality and expanded CD8+ clones among the top 100. Scalp and blood retained many expanded lesional clones during tofacitinib.

Documented treatment: oral pan-JAK inhibitor, 5-10 mg twice daily. Punch biopsies of lesional scalp, plus peripheral blood, were taken from alopecia areata patients. Trimming shortened V by 3 bases and J by 6 bases, and 16 bases separated the two germline ends. This CDR3 spans 14 amino acids. CDR1 GTSNPN and CDR2 SVGIG come from the germline V gene (reference sequence). After isolation, RNA underwent reverse transcription to generate cDNA as the sequencing template. The data were produced by immunoSEQ multiplex PCR, yet TCRdb's version contains in-frame clones alone and is incomplete. The sample consists of some 45,000 clones, approximately 92% of them appearing once.

This sample comprised CD8+ T cells sorted from blood, obtained at week 24, from a patient treated with tofacitinib. This clonotype was obtained from a human donor with alopecia areata. The chain links TRBV30 to TRBJ2-3, with D perhaps TRBD1 or TRBD2 (5 bases each). The DNA for the CDR3 is TGTGCCTGGAGGTATGGGGGTGTAAGGGATACGCAGTATTTT. Translating gives CAWRYGGVRDTQYF.